What follows are 9 T cell receptor beta chains derived from one specimen sequenced in a study of blood T cell repertoires in COVID-19. TCRdb's table, derived via immunoSEQ multiplex PCR, lists solely in-frame clones and lacks some. The sample holds almost 350,000 clones, roughly nine tenths seen once. What was sequenced was peripheral blood. Receptors originate from a woman in her sixties with COVID-19, enrolled during active disease.

This rearrangement joins TRBV5-5 to TRBJ1-2; D gene unclear. Looked up from germline, CDR1 is SGHKS and CDR2 is YYEKEE (reference sequence). V shed 4 bases and J shed 2 bases, with 9 bases lying between them. CDR3 length: 13 residues. The CDR3 DNA reads as TGTGCCAGCAGCCCCCTTATGAACTATGGCTACACCTTC. This codes for CASSPLMNYGYTF.

This chain uses TRBV28 with TRBJ1-2; 9 bases agree with TRBD1. Per germline, CDR1 MDHEN and CDR2 SYDVKM. The CDR3 has 14 residues. V shed 4 bases, J shed 4 bases, and the junction held 4 bases outside the gene matches. CDR3 nucleotide sequence: TGTGCCAGCAGTTGGGACAGGGATCCCTATGGCTACACCTTC. The encoded protein is CASSWDRDPYGYTF.

The rearrangement uses TRBV11-2 and TRBJ2-7; D is perhaps TRBD1 (6 bases). CDR3 length: 15 amino acids. Germline CDR1 and CDR2: SGHAT and FQNNGV. Trimming left V 4 bases short and J 1 base short, with 14 bases between. The CDR3 reads CASSSQGHRSYEQYF. DNA for the CDR3: TGTGCCAGCAGCTCCCAGGGGCACAGGTCCTACGAGCAGTACTTC.

This clone occurred many times. This chain links TRBV5-1 with TRBJ1-5; D is possibly TRBD1 (6 bases). V was pared by 4 bases and J by 2 bases, with 13 bases between. The CDR3 is 15 residues long. Germline CDR1 is SGHRS and CDR2 is YFSETQ. CDR3 sequence (DNA): TGCGCCAGCAGCCAGGCCCCAGGGGGCAATCAGCCCCAGCATTTT. This codes for CASSQAPGGNQPQHF. Supplemented by reference TRBV5-1 and TRBJ1-5, the full variable domain reads KAGVTQTPRYLIKTRGQQVTLSCSPISGHRSVSWYQQTPGQGLQFLFEYFSETQRNKGNFPGRFSGRQFSNSRSEMNVSTLELGDSALYLCASSQAPGGNQPQHFGDGTRLSIL.

This clone was picked up a small number of times. The chain uses TRBV6-5 and TRBJ1-6, with 7 bases lining up with TRBD1. Unmatched junction bases numbered 9, after V lost 4 bases and J lost 6 bases. This CDR3 region has 16 residues. Per germline, CDR1 MNHEY and CDR2 SVGAGI. CDR3 bases: TGTGCCAGCAGTTCGCCGGGACAGAGAGTTAATTCACCCCTCCACTTT. Protein: CASSSPGQRVNSPLHF.

The chain combines TRBV28 with TRBJ1-2; perhaps TRBD1 as D (5 bases). The ends were cut back, 6 bases at V and 3 bases at J, with 11 bases in the middle. Germline V gene lookup returns CDR1 MDHEN and CDR2 SYDVKM. The CDR3 consists of 13 residues. This chain's CDR3 is CASSLGGDYGYTF. For the CDR3, the DNA is TGTGCCAGCAGCCTGGGAGGGGACTATGGCTACACCTTC.

The chain links TRBV28 to TRBJ1-6; tentatively, D is TRBD1 (6 bases). V gave up 4 bases and J gave up 10 bases, with 23 bases separating them. This CDR3 spans 17 amino acids. CDR1 is MDHEN and CDR2 is SYDVKM in the germline V gene. The chain's CDR3 is CASSWVPGGAGWSPLHF. Here the CDR3 DNA reads TGTGCCAGCAGTTGGGTCCCGGGGGGGGCGGGTTGGTCACCCCTCCACTTT.

The V and J genes are TRBV6-6 and TRBJ1-2, with 8 nucleotides matching TRBD1. Per the germline V gene, CDR1 is MNHNY and CDR2 is SVGAGI (reference sequence). V lost 7 bases and J lost 5; bases outside the gene matches: 15. This CDR3 is 16 amino acids long. The CDR3 loop reads CASMGGQGSFLYGYTF. The CDR3 DNA sequence: TGTGCCAGCATGGGTGGACAGGGTAGTTTCCTTTATGGCTACACCTTC.

This clone has only a few counts. The rearrangement links TRBV5-4 to TRBJ2-7; 7 bases match TRBD1. Trimming cost V 4 bases and J 1 base; bases outside gene matches: 8. The CDR3 spans 15 residues. Germline V gene sequence: CDR1 SGHNT, CDR2 YYREEE (reference sequence). In nucleotides, the CDR3 is TGTGCCAGCAGCCTATACGGGACAGCTTCCTACGAGCAGTACTTC. It yields the protein CASSLYGTASYEQYF.